Each of the 23 T cell receptor beta chains below was sequenced from the same sample in a study of CD8+ T cells in alopecia areata. Extracted RNA was reverse transcribed, and the resulting cDNA served as sequencing template. Data came from immunoSEQ multiplex PCR; TCRdb stores just in-frame clones and leaves some out. The data contain under 300,000 clones, approximately 60% of them singletons. The treatment is: oral pan-JAK inhibitor, 5-10 mg twice daily. Sample: CD4+ T cells sorted from blood, taken at week 52, from a patient treated with tofacitinib. Receptor source: a human donor with alopecia areata.

The rearrangement joins TRBV9 to TRBJ2-5; D is perhaps TRBD1 (5 bases). V shed 5 bases and J shed 0 bases, with 11 bases lying between them. This CDR3 is 14 amino acids long. The germline CDR1 and CDR2 sequences are SGDLS and YYNGEE. CDR3 region: CASSTTAHQETQYF. In DNA form, the CDR3 reads TGTGCCAGCAGTACGACAGCCCACCAAGAGACCCAGTACTTC.

The CDR3 protein is CASSVVGRRSSYNEQFF. DNA for the CDR3: TGTGCCAGCAGCGTAGTCGGCAGGCGGAGCTCCTACAATGAGCAGTTCTTC. The rearrangement links TRBV9 to TRBJ2-1; D gene unclear. CDR1 SGDLS and CDR2 YYNGEE come from the germline V gene. V was shortened by 0 bases and J by 0 bases, with 13 bases between the two germline ends. The CDR3 has 17 residues.

J is TRBJ1-5 and V is TRBV29-1; D gene uncertain. The CDR3 spans 13 residues. V shed 4 bases and J shed 2 bases, with 9 bases lying between them. Germline V gene lookup returns CDR1 SQVTM and CDR2 ANQGSEA. The CDR3 DNA sequence: TGCAGCGTTGGAGGCTGGGGCAATCAGCCCCAGCATTTT. It yields the protein CSVGGWGNQPQHF.

The J gene is TRBJ2-7, the V gene TRBV5-1, with 7 bases identical to TRBD1. Germline-derived CDR1 and CDR2 are SGHRS and YFSETQ. This CDR3 comprises 15 residues. Trimming took 0 bases from V and 4 from J; bases not matched to a gene: 7. The CDR3 sequence: CASSLESGTAYEQYF. Here the CDR3 DNA reads TGCGCCAGCAGCTTGGAGTCGGGGACAGCATACGAGCAGTACTTC.

In the case of this clone: Other DNA variants within this sample encode the same CDR3. The rearrangement joins TRBV29-1 to TRBJ2-3; D gene unclear. The CDR3 is 12 residues long. The germline V gene encodes CDR1 SQVTM and CDR2 ANQGSEA. Deletions cut 0 bases from V and 4 bases from J, with 5 bases between. The CDR3 DNA is TGCAGCGTTGAAGAGGGATCAGATACGCAGTATTTT. Its protein is CSVEEGSDTQYF.

The chain employs TRBV5-1 and TRBJ1-1, with D hard to call. The CDR3 sequence is 14 residues long. The ends were cut back, 4 bases at V and 4 bases at J, with 14 bases in the middle. The V gene's germline CDR1 is SGHRS and CDR2 YFSETQ. The chain's CDR3 is CASSPPAGSTEAFF. CDR3 DNA sequence: TGCGCCAGCAGCCCCCCGGCGGGGAGCACTGAAGCTTTCTTT.

The rearrangement uses TRBV7-2 and TRBJ2-7; 7 nucleotides match TRBD2. Germline V gene data show CDR1 as SGHTA and CDR2 as FQGNSA. J gave up 6 bases and V 5 bases, and 13 bases lay outside the gene matches. CDR3 length: 15 amino acids. The CDR3: CASSLRRERGSEQYF. CDR3 bases: TGTGCCAGCAGCCTGCGTCGGGAGCGGGGTAGCGAGCAGTACTTC.

The V call is TRBV9, the J call TRBJ2-3, with D possibly TRBD1 on 6 matching bases. Germline V gene data show CDR1 as SGDLS and CDR2 as YYNGEE. Between the trimmed V and J ends, which lost 2 bases and 6 bases, there was a span of 22 bases. The CDR3 loop spans 17 amino acids. DNA for the CDR3: TGTGCCAGCAGCGTGAAATCCAGGGGTCAGGTTGTGGATACGCAGTATTTT. Its translation is CASSVKSRGQVVDTQYF. Full variable domain (rest looked up from reference TRBV9 and TRBJ2-3): DSGVTQTPKHLITATGQRVTLRCSPRSGDLSVYWYQQSLDQGLQFLIQYYNGEERAKGNILERFSAQQFPDLHSELNLSSLELGDSALYFCASSVKSRGQVVDTQYFGPGTRLTVL.

In this sample, this clone turned up a few times. This sequence joins TRBV29-1 and TRBJ2-7, with TRBD1 identical over 8 bases. Germline trimming cut 7 bases from V and 0 bases from J; bases unmatched to any gene: 8. Per germline, CDR1 SQVTM and CDR2 ANQGSEA. This CDR3 comprises 14 residues. In nucleotides, the CDR3 is TGCAGCGCTTCGACAGGGGTCGGCTCCTACGAGCAGTACTTC. It yields the protein CSASTGVGSYEQYF.

The V call is TRBV12-5, the J call TRBJ2-3; 9 nucleotides agree with TRBD2. Germline V gene data show CDR1 as LGHNT and CDR2 as FRNRAP. CDR3 length: 15 amino acids. V lost 7 bases and J lost 4; bases outside the gene matches: 9. The CDR3 DNA sequence: TGTGCTAGTGTCCGGGGACTAGCATCGGCAGATACGCAGTATTTT. Amino acids: CASVRGLASADTQYF.

As regards this clone: This sample includes further DNA sequences coding for the same CDR3. The V gene is TRBV4-1, the J gene TRBJ1-2; no clear D. CDR1 and CDR2 (germline): MGHRA, YSYEKL. Trimming took off 0 bases at V and 4 bases at J, with 6 bases between the two ends. The CDR3 length is 13 residues. CDR3 protein: CASSQEGGYGYTF. CDR3 DNA: TGCGCCAGCAGCCAAGAAGGTGGCTATGGCTACACCTTC.

The chain combines TRBV2 with TRBJ1-5, with TRBD1 matching over 9 bases. The CDR3 has 15 residues. Germline-derived CDR1 and CDR2 are SNHLY and FYNNEI. V was pared by 6 bases and J by 4 bases, with 7 bases of the junction left unmatched. The CDR3: CASSTGGALNQPQHF. As DNA, the CDR3 is TGTGCCAGCAGCACAGGGGGCGCATTGAATCAGCCCCAGCATTTT.

In nucleotides, the CDR3 is TGCGCCAGCAGCCAAGATGAGGGGGTAAGGAACACTGAAGCTTTCTTT. It is translated as CASSQDEGVRNTEAFF. This chain links TRBV4-3 with TRBJ1-1; D is possibly TRBD1 (6 bases). CDR3 length equals 16 residues. The V end was cut by 0 bases, the J end by 1 base, with 12 bases between. CDR1 and CDR2 (germline): LGHNA, YSLEER.

This clone occurred a few times. The chain joins TRBV29-1 to TRBJ2-3; 8 bases are a match to TRBD1. Germline V gives CDR1 SQVTM, CDR2 ANQGSEA. The CDR3 loop spans 13 amino acids. V trimming: 4 bases; J trimming: 0 bases; junction bases outside the gene matches: 0. CDR3: CSVGDRSTDTQYF. The DNA of the CDR3 is TGCAGCGTTGGGGACAGGAGCACAGATACGCAGTATTTT.

The V gene is TRBV30, the J gene TRBJ1-6; TRBD1 agrees at 8 bases. There are 13 residues in the CDR3. Trimming removed 1 base from V and 9 bases from J; junction bases left unmatched: 2. Germline assignment: CDR1 GTSNPN and CDR2 SVGIG (reference sequence). The CDR3 bases are TGTGCCTGGAGTGAACAGGGGGGTTCACCCCTCCACTTT. The encoded protein is CAWSEQGGSPLHF.

This chain uses TRBV2 with TRBJ2-3, with D perhaps matching TRBD2 (6 bases). The length of the CDR3 is 12 residues. Germline V CDR1 and CDR2: SNHLY, FYNNEI. Trimming cost V 8 bases and J 2 bases, with 8 bases left between them. The DNA for the CDR3 is TGTGCCAGCGGACTACACACAGATACGCAGTATTTT. This translates into CASGLHTDTQYF.

The rearrangement joins TRBV6-5 to TRBJ2-3, with 8 bases lining up with TRBD1. This CDR3 is built from 16 residues. Per germline, CDR1 MNHEY and CDR2 SVGAGI. V lost 4 bases to trimming and J lost 2 bases; unmatched junction nucleotides: 8. CDR3 residues: CASSLETGATTDTQYF. CDR3 bases: TGTGCCAGCAGTTTAGAGACAGGGGCCACCACAGATACGCAGTATTTT.

The chain employs TRBV5-1 and TRBJ1-2; D is undetermined. This CDR3 is built from 13 residues. The ends were cut back, 3 bases at V and 8 bases at J, with 14 bases in the middle. The germline V gene has CDR1 SGHRS and CDR2 YFSETQ. The CDR3 loop reads CASSSRLQNGYTF. CDR3 nucleotides: TGCGCCAGCAGCTCCCGACTCCAGAACGGCTACACCTTC.

This rearrangement joins TRBV25-1 to TRBJ2-7; TRBD2 matches 8 bases. Germline CDR1 MGHDK, CDR2 SYGVNS. This CDR3 has 15 amino acids. V was pared by 4 bases and J by 6 bases, with 11 bases of the junction left unmatched. The CDR3 here is CASSVRGGQFGEQYF. CDR3 nucleotides: TGTGCCAGCAGTGTACGCGGGGGGCAATTCGGCGAGCAGTACTTC.

V is TRBV29-1 and J is TRBJ2-2; D tentatively reads TRBD1 or TRBD2 (5 bases each). V dropped 7 bases and J dropped 4 bases, with 13 bases sitting between them. Germline V gives CDR1 SQVTM, CDR2 ANQGSEA. The CDR3 extends over 13 amino acids. CDR3 nucleotide sequence: TGCAGCGCCTCCCCGAGGGGCACCGGGGAGCTGTTTTTT. As protein: CSASPRGTGELFF.

This clone has a handful of counts. The chain joins TRBV5-4 to TRBJ2-7; 9 nucleotides align to TRBD1. Germline CDR1 is SGHNT and CDR2 is YYREEE (reference sequence). This CDR3 contains 15 residues. With 4 bases clipped from V and 0 bases from J, the junction kept 5 bases outside the gene matches. The CDR3 loop is CASSGDRATSYEQYF. The CDR3, as DNA: TGTGCCAGCAGCGGGGACAGGGCAACCTCCTACGAGCAGTACTTC.

This clone was seen just once. The chain combines TRBV29-1 with TRBJ1-1; no clear D gene. The germline CDR1 and CDR2 sequences are SQVTM and ANQGSEA. This CDR3 has 13 residues. Trimming left V 6 bases short and J 3 bases short, with 14 bases between. The chain's CDR3 is CSVVQILDTEAFF. CDR3 DNA sequence: TGCAGCGTAGTACAGATATTGGACACTGAAGCTTTCTTT.

The genes are TRBV5-1 and TRBJ1-2; D uncertain. Germline CDR1 SGHRS, CDR2 YFSETQ. The CDR3 has 15 amino acids. V was shortened by 0 bases and J by 8 bases, with 17 bases between the two germline ends. CDR3 nucleotide sequence: TGCGCCAGCAGCTTGGGGAATAGTTTGGTAGAGGGCTACACCTTC. Protein: CASSLGNSLVEGYTF.